This T cell receptor beta chain appears in the sequencing data of a study of T-cell memory formation after mild COVID-19. Points from the study as a whole: Researchers found some responding clones in pre-infection memory, a sign that cross-reactive memory joined.

Note on this clonotype: The target antigen is unknown.

TCRdb ran MiXCR on the 5' RACE reads and lists one entry per CDR3 protein. The repertoire includes more than 110,000 distinct CDR3 sequences, less than 25% of them detected once, and roughly 24% sits in the top ten. The CDR3 totals 16 residues. Germline V gene sequence: CDR1 SQVTM, CDR2 ANQGSEA. With 4 bases removed from V and 0 bases from J, the gap between germline ends came to 19 bases. This receptor was obtained from an adult woman who had mild COVID-19 (a few samples of this study predate the infection). Cell type and time point are not known. The chain combines TRBV29-1 with TRBJ2-7; D may be TRBD1 (5 bases). Sequencing was carried out using PBMCs or a T cell subset sorted from them (not recorded which). CDR3 sequence: CSVVGMGRANSYEQYF. Written as DNA, the CDR3 is TGCAGCGTTGTCGGAATGGGCAGGGCTAACTCCTACGAGCAGTACTTC.